This entry lists 14 T cell receptor beta chains sequenced from one sample in a study of control samples from healthy donors and cancer patients. Using immunoSEQ multiplex PCR, the repertoire was profiled, and TCRdb retains in-frame clones only, with some absent. The sample includes roughly 120,000 clones, roughly 90% seen only once; the top ten take 3.7%. Material: PBMCs. These receptor sequences come from a woman aged 55-69 years with lung cancer.

CDR3 nucleotides: TGCGCCAGCAGCTTACAGGGCACCGGGGAGCTGTTTTTT. Its protein product is CASSLQGTGELFF. The chain joins TRBV5-1 to TRBJ2-2; possibly TRBD1 for D (6 bases). CDR1 and CDR2 from the germline V gene are SGHRS and YFSETQ. V dropped 2 bases and J dropped 4 bases, with 6 bases sitting between them. CDR3 length equals 13 residues.

The chain has TRBV7-2 and TRBJ2-1, with 12 bases that match TRBD2. Germline loops: CDR1 SGHTA, CDR2 FQGNSA. V lost 5 bases, J lost 2 bases, and 4 bases stayed unmatched. The CDR3 consists of 16 residues. The CDR3 region has the DNA TGTGCCAGCAGCGCATCTAGCGGGGGGGCCTACAATGAGCAGTTCTTC. Encoded protein: CASSASSGGAYNEQFF.

The chain joins TRBV5-1 to TRBJ2-5; 9 nucleotides agree with TRBD2. Germline CDR1 and CDR2: SGHRS and YFSETQ. V lost 3 bases to trimming and J lost 5 bases; unmatched junction nucleotides: 8. The CDR3 is made up of 15 amino acids. The CDR3 DNA follows: TGCGCCAGCAGCTGGGTACTAGCGGGCGAGGAGACCCAGTACTTC. Protein: CASSWVLAGEETQYF.

In this sample, this clone turned up once. The genes are TRBV11-2 and TRBJ1-1; 7 nucleotides match TRBD1. V lost 3 bases to trimming and J lost 1 base; unmatched junction nucleotides: 5. Germline V lookup: CDR1 SGHAT, CDR2 FQNNGV. The CDR3 has 15 residues. CDR3 coding DNA: TGTGCCAGCAGCTTTTGGGGGGACAGGAACACTGAAGCTTTCTTT. It yields the protein CASSFWGDRNTEAFF.

The chain joins TRBV3-1 (or the pseudogene TRBV3-2) to TRBJ1-2; tentative D call: TRBD1 (5 bases). Germline V CDR1 and CDR2: LGHDT, YNNKEL (reference sequence). This CDR3 is built from 14 residues. With 3 bases removed from V and 2 bases from J, the gap between germline ends came to 10 bases. CDR3 in amino acids: CASSHSGHNYGYTF. CDR3 DNA sequence: TGTGCCAGCAGCCACTCAGGACACAACTATGGCTACACCTTC.

The chain links TRBV6-6 to TRBJ2-1; possible D gene TRBD2, 5 bases. Per the germline V gene, CDR1 is MNHNY and CDR2 is SVGAGI (reference sequence). The ends were cut back, 6 bases at V and 8 bases at J, with 23 bases in the middle. The CDR3 runs 16 residues. The CDR3 sequence: CASSPGMGSSRDEQFF. CDR3 DNA sequence: TGTGCCAGCAGCCCCGGGATGGGTTCGTCTCGGGATGAGCAGTTCTTC.

The genes are TRBV28 and TRBJ2-3; the match to TRBD1 covers 9 bases. CDR3 size: 17 residues. Losses at the gene ends were 5 bases for V and 4 bases for J; bases not matched to a gene: 13. The germline CDR1 and CDR2 sequences are MDHEN and SYDVKM. The CDR3 protein is CASSLSTGGLISDTQYF. The CDR3 region has the DNA TGTGCCAGCAGTCTCTCGACAGGGGGATTGATCTCAGATACGCAGTATTTT. Drawing the rest from reference TRBV28 and TRBJ2-3, the complete variable domain is DVKVTQSSRYLVKRTGEKVFLECVQDMDHENMFWYRQDPGLGLRLIYFSYDVKMKEKGDIPEGYSVSREKKERFSLILESASTNQTSMYLCASSLSTGGLISDTQYFGPGTRLTVL.

The chain employs TRBV9 and TRBJ1-6; TRBD1 matches at 7 bases. The germline V gene encodes CDR1 SGDLS and CDR2 YYNGEE. This CDR3 contains 15 residues. Trimming took 1 base from V and 7 from J; bases not matched to a gene: 5. The DNA of the CDR3 is TGTGCCAGCAGCGTAAAGGCGACAGGGAATTCACCCCTCCACTTT. The encoded protein is CASSVKATGNSPLHF.

The chain combines TRBV19 with TRBJ2-2; TRBD1 or TRBD2 may be the D gene (6 bases each). V dropped 6 bases and J dropped 2 bases, with 13 bases sitting between them. CDR1 is LNHDA, CDR2 SQIVND, per germline (reference sequence). The CDR3 has 15 amino acids. The CDR3 sequence is CASSLGGTNTGELFF. CDR3 nucleotide sequence: TGTGCCAGTAGCTTAGGGGGGACAAACACCGGGGAGCTGTTTTTT.

With regard to this clone: The junction departs from germline at one end; a sequencing error may be responsible. The V call is TRBV5-1, the J call TRBJ2-2; perhaps D is TRBD1 or TRBD2 (5 bases each). CDR1 and CDR2 from the germline V gene are SGHRS and YFSETQ. There are 16 residues in the CDR3. The CDR3 region is CASSLAGLDNTGALFF. Here the CDR3 DNA reads TGCGCCAGCAGCTTGGCGGGGTTAGATAACACCGGGGCGCTGTTTTTT.

V gene TRBV27 combines with J gene TRBJ2-1, with TRBD2 identical over 15 bases. The germline V gene encodes CDR1 MNHEY and CDR2 SMNVEV (reference sequence). Trimming at V came to 0 bases and at J to 7 bases, leaving 10 bases not matched to a gene. The CDR3 contains 19 residues. CDR3 nucleotides: TGTGCCAGCAGTTTATCAGGACTAGCGGGGGGGACGATTGAAAATGAGCAGTTCTTC. Translating gives CASSLSGLAGGTIENEQFF.

The chain uses TRBV7-3 and TRBJ2-1; no definite D call. V lost 2 bases, J lost 6 bases, and 8 bases lay in between. The germline gives CDR1 SGHTA, CDR2 FQGTGA. The CDR3 spans 13 residues. The CDR3: CASSLGSPNEQFF. CDR3 sequence (DNA): TGTGCCAGCAGCTTAGGCTCTCCCAATGAGCAGTTCTTC.

CDR3 protein: CASSPELSSYNEQFF. The CDR3, as DNA: TGTGCCAGCAGCCCAGAGCTGAGCTCCTACAATGAGCAGTTCTTC. The rearrangement links TRBV5-4 to TRBJ2-1, with no clear D. The V gene lost 4 bases and the J gene lost 0 bases, with 11 bases spanning the gap. The CDR3 runs to 15 residues. CDR1 and CDR2 (germline): SGHNT, YYREEE (reference sequence).

This clone was found once. The chain couples TRBV7-8 to TRBJ1-5, with a weak D call TRBD1 (6 bases). The CDR3 runs to 17 residues. Germline-derived CDR1 and CDR2 are SGHVS and FQNEAQ. V lost 4 bases and J 6 bases, leaving 22 bases between the germline ends. CDR3 amino acids: CASSSLPVGGSGQPQHF. CDR3 sequence (DNA): TGTGCCAGCAGCTCGTTGCCCGTCGGGGGCTCAGGTCAGCCCCAGCATTTT. The whole variable domain, remainder taken from reference TRBV7-8 and TRBJ1-5, is GAGVSQSPRYKVAKRGQDVALRCDPISGHVSLFWYQQALGQGPEFLTYFQNEAQLDKSGLPSDRFFAERPEGSVSTLKIQRTQQEDSAVYLCASSSLPVGGSGQPQHFGDGTRLSIL.